There are many counts of the clone carrying this T cell receptor (beta chain). Its target is not known. This sample is drawn from a study of CD8 T cells in ankylosing spondylitis. General study findings and limits: Seemingly distinctive of ankylosing spondylitis blood was a TCR beta motif formed by eight highly homologous variants. Certain motif variants had earlier been reported in reactive arthritis synovial fluid and blood. According to the report, clones linked to the disease were significantly enriched in matched synovial fluid samples taken from ankylosing spondylitis patients.

The germline gives CDR1 LGHNA, CDR2 YNFKEQ. V lost 0 bases, J lost 8 bases, and 13 bases lay in between. The CDR3 contains 14 residues. TCRdb itself ran the 5' RACE reads through MiXCR, one entry per CDR3 protein. The repertoire holds 450,000 to 550,000 distinct CDR3 sequences, approximately 5.3% seen once, with around 3.5% in the top ten. This receptor was obtained from a male donor with ankylosing spondylitis. The specimen was blood, either unsorted or a sorted T cell fraction (not recorded which). The rearrangement uses TRBV4-2 and TRBJ2-5; D is perhaps TRBD1 (6 bases). In nucleotides, the CDR3 is TGTGCCAGCAGCCAAGATGGGGGCAGCCTAACCCAGTACTTC. Protein: CASSQDGGSLTQYF.